This T cell receptor (beta chain) was recorded in a study of Tregs in tolerant kidney transplant recipients. Measured with immunoSEQ multiplex PCR; TCRdb has only the in-frame clones, and not every one. The sample lists approximately 66,000 clones, approximately 83% seen once, with under 2.5% in the top ten. Broader study findings: Validation in larger populations is needed because few patients were studied.

V was clipped by 4 bases and J by 2 bases; unmatched bases: 8. The germline gives CDR1 SGHTA, CDR2 FQGNSA. CDR3 length: 15 residues. CD4+CD25+CD127- Tregs, CD4+CD25- non-Tregs, CD4 and CD8 cells were sorted. Points on this clone: The target antigen is unknown.

This material consisted of Tregs from blood, taken before the transplant. The rearrangement links TRBV7-2 to TRBJ2-7, with 7 bases identical to TRBD2. The TCR comes from a human donor who received a combined kidney and bone marrow transplant. The DNA for the CDR3 is TGTGCCAGCAGCTCCCCCCGGGACTATACCTACGAGCAGTACTTC. This sequence encodes CASSSPRDYTYEQYF.